What follows are 14 T cell receptor beta chains derived from one specimen sequenced in a study of T cells in Graves' hyperthyroidism and ophthalmopathy. The investigators amplified TCR beta CDR3 regions from RNA transcripts. The TCR CDR3 was amplified in a first-round RT-PCR using the HTBI primer set. TCRdb reanalysed the multiplex PCR reads using MiXCR and keeps one entry per CDR3 protein. The sample has some 700,000 distinct CDR3 sequences; 17% are singletons. Material: blood. These receptors originate from a man between 45 and 60 years old with Graves' hyperthyroidism.

The rearrangement links TRBV13 to TRBJ2-1, with TRBD2 matching 12 bases. J was trimmed by 8 bases and V by 7 bases; bases with no gene match: 9. CDR1 is PRHDT, CDR2 FYEKMQ, per germline (reference sequence). The CDR3 has 15 residues. This CDR3 reads CASTRGTSGLDEQFF. CDR3 DNA: TGTGCCAGCACCCGAGGGACTAGCGGGTTAGATGAGCAGTTCTTC.

The table lists this clonotype with many counts. This sequence joins TRBV28 and TRBJ1-5; no definite D call. Germline CDR1 is MDHEN and CDR2 is SYDVKM. The CDR3 loop spans 14 amino acids. The ends were cut back, 1 base at V and 6 bases at J, with 10 bases in the middle. CDR3 in DNA: TGTGCCAGCAGTTTATTCGGGGAGCTTCAGCCCCAGCATTTT. It encodes CASSLFGELQPQHF.

At least ten counts were recorded for this clonotype. J is TRBJ1-1 and V is TRBV7-2, with D unresolved. Germline V gene lookup returns CDR1 SGHTA and CDR2 FQGNSA. The CDR3 length is 13 residues. Trimming shortened V by 6 bases and J by 1 base, and 9 bases separated the two germline ends. DNA of the CDR3: TGTGCCAGCAGTTTCAGTGAGAACACTGAAGCTTTCTTT. Protein product: CASSFSENTEAFF.

In this sample, this clonotype turned up many times. This sequence joins TRBV11-3 and TRBJ2-7; D perhaps matches TRBD1 (6 bases). Between the trimmed V and J ends, which lost 4 bases and 0 bases, there was a span of 10 bases. The germline V gene has CDR1 SGHNT and CDR2 YENEEA. The CDR3 length is 14 residues. The CDR3 loop is CASSSQGNSYEQYF. In DNA, the CDR3 is TGTGCCAGCAGCTCCCAGGGGAACTCCTACGAGCAGTACTTC.

This clonotype was counted between two and nine times. A much larger clone lies a single base off, so this may be a read error. The V gene is TRBV11-2, the J gene TRBJ2-7; D ambiguous. This CDR3 is 13 amino acids long. V was clipped by 7 bases and J by 4 bases, with 14 bases between them. Germline V gene data show CDR1 as SGHAT and CDR2 as FQNNGV. CDR3 nucleotides: TGTGCCAGCACCCCTGACGGAACGTACGAGCAGTACTTC. It is translated as CASTPDGTYEQYF.

In its sample, this clonotype was seen many times. The CDR3 region has the DNA TGTGCCAGCAGTCACGGGTTCGCGGGACACTACAATGAGCAGTTCTTC. Amino acid sequence: CASSHGFAGHYNEQFF. The gene calls are TRBV6-2 or TRBV6-3 and TRBJ2-1; D might be TRBD1 or TRBD2, each matching 6 bases. V lost 5 bases, J lost 3 bases, and 17 bases lay in between. The CDR3 sequence is 16 residues long. Germline V gene sequence: CDR1 MNHEY, CDR2 SVGEGT.

The table lists this clonotype with many counts. This chain connects TRBV12-3 or TRBV12-4 to TRBJ1-6; no firm D call. The CDR3 covers 15 residues. V shed 3 bases and J shed 5 bases, with 11 bases lying between them. This chain's CDR3 is CASSFGGYNNSPLHF. Written as DNA, the CDR3 is TGTGCCAGCAGTTTCGGAGGGTACAATAATTCACCCCTCCACTTT.

Concerning this clonotype: An end of the junction differs from the germline gene, which may be a read error. V gene TRBV5-6 combines with J gene TRBJ1-5, with D tentatively TRBD1 (5 bases). Germline CDR1 is SGHDT and CDR2 is YYEEEE. This CDR3 is 15 amino acids long. CDR3 coding DNA: TGTGCCAGCAGCCAAGGAACAGGTGGCTATCAGCCCCAGCCTTTT. It translates to CASSQGTGGYQPQPF.

Ten or more counts support this clonotype. The chain carries TRBV28 and TRBJ2-7; 10 positions agree with TRBD2. Unmatched junction bases numbered 8, after V lost 4 bases and J lost 2 bases. Germline CDR1 MDHEN, CDR2 SYDVKM. The CDR3 spans 16 residues. The chain's CDR3 is CASSSSSGSFPYEQYF. CDR3 DNA: TGTGCCAGCAGTTCTTCTAGCGGGAGTTTTCCCTACGAGCAGTACTTC.

The chain uses TRBV28 and TRBJ2-7, with D maybe TRBD1 (6 bases). V was cut by 7 bases and J by 2 bases, with 21 bases left in between. The CDR3 has 16 amino acids. Germline V gene lookup returns CDR1 MDHEN and CDR2 SYDVKM. The CDR3 here is CASIPSGTRQTYEQYF. The DNA of the CDR3 is TGTGCCAGCATCCCTTCGGGGACACGTCAAACCTACGAGCAGTACTTC.

The CDR3 loop is CASVDTLRPYGYTF. In DNA form, the CDR3 reads TGTGCCAGCGTTGACACCCTCCGACCCTATGGCTACACCTTC. This chain connects TRBV6-2 or TRBV6-3 to TRBJ1-2; D is undetermined. CDR1 is MNHEY and CDR2 is SVGEGT in the germline V gene. Trimming removed 8 bases at V and 4 bases at J, with 17 bases between. The CDR3 consists of 14 residues.

This clonotype has only a few counts. V gene TRBV5-1 combines with J gene TRBJ2-2; D possibly uses TRBD1 or TRBD2 (6 bases each). The germline CDR1 and CDR2 sequences are SGHRS and YFSETQ. The V gene lost 7 bases and the J gene lost 5 bases, with 15 bases spanning the gap. The CDR3 runs to 14 residues. The chain's CDR3 is CASGPGGGTGELFF. The CDR3 coding sequence is TGCGCCAGCGGGCCAGGAGGGGGGACCGGGGAGCTGTTTTTT.

The V gene is TRBV12-3 or TRBV12-4, the J gene TRBJ1-4; 7 bases agree with TRBD1. J gave up 11 bases and V 2 bases, and 14 bases lay outside the gene matches. CDR3 length: 16 residues. CDR3 nucleotide sequence: TGTGCCAGCAGTTTAATGGACTCACCGGGACAGCAGAAACTGTTTTTT. This translates into CASSLMDSPGQQKLFF.

This clonotype was detected many times. V is TRBV6-1 and J is TRBJ2-3; weak D call: TRBD2 (6 bases). This CDR3 has 15 amino acids. V was clipped by 6 bases and J by 2 bases, with 15 bases between them. Germline V gives CDR1 MNHNS, CDR2 SASEGT. The CDR3 loop reads CASSRWGDSTDTQYF. The CDR3, as DNA: TGTGCCAGCAGCCGCTGGGGGGACTCCACAGATACGCAGTATTTT.